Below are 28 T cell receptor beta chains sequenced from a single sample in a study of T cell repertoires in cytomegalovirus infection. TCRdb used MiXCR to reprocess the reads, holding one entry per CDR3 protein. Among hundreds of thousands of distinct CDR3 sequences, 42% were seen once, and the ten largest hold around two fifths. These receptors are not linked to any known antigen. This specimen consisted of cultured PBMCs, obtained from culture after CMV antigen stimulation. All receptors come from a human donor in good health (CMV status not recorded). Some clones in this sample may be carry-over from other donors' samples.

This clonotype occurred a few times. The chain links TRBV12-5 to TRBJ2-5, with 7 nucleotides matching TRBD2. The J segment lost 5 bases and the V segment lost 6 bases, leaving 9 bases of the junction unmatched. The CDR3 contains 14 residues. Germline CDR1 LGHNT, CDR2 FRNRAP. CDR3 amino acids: CASGTRLAWETQYF. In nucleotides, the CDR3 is TGTGCTAGTGGCACTAGACTAGCCTGGGAGACCCAGTACTTC.

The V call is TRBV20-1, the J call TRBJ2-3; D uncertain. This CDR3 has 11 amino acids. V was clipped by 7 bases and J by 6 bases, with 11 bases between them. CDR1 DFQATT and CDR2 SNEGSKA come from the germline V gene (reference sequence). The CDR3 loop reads CSGLLGDTQYF. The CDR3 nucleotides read TGCAGTGGCCTCCTTGGGGATACGCAGTATTTT.

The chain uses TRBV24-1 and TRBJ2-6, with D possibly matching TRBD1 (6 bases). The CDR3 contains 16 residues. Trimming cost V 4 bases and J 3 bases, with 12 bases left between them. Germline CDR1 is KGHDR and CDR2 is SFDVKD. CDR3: CATSEAQGSGANVLTF. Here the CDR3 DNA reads TGTGCCACCAGTGAAGCTCAGGGGAGTGGGGCCAACGTCCTGACTTTC.

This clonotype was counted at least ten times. The CDR3 sequence: CASSLDSGNTEAFF. The CDR3 region has the DNA TGTGCCAGCAGCTTAGATTCAGGGAACACTGAAGCTTTCTTT. V usage is TRBV7-9 and J usage is TRBJ1-1; D not certain. The CDR3 consists of 14 residues. The germline V and J ends were trimmed by 1 base and 1 base, with 7 bases remaining between them. The germline CDR1 and CDR2 sequences are SEHNR and FQNEAQ (reference sequence).

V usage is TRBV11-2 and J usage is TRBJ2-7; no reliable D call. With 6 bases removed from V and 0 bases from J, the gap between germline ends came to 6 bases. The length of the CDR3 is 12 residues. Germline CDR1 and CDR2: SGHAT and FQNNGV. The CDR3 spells CASRWDSYEQYF. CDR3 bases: TGTGCCAGCAGGTGGGACTCCTACGAGCAGTACTTC.

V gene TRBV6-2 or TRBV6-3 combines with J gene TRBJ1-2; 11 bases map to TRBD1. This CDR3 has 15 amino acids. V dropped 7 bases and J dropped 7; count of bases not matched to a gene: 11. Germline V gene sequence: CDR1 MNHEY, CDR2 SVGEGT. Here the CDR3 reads CASKRPDRGLSGYTF. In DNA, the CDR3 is TGTGCCAGCAAGAGACCGGACAGGGGGCTCTCTGGCTACACCTTC.

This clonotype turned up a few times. CDR3 coding DNA: TGTGCCAGCAGCTGGACGCGTGGTTCTGGCTACACCTTC. Its translation is CASSWTRGSGYTF. This rearrangement joins TRBV7-6 to TRBJ1-2; D call uncertain. V was shortened by 4 bases and J by 7 bases, with 13 bases between the two germline ends. CDR3 length equals 13 residues. The germline V gene has CDR1 SGHVS and CDR2 FNYEAQ. Full variable domain (rest looked up from reference TRBV7-6 and TRBJ1-2): GAGVSQSPRYKVTKRGQDVALRCDPISGHVSLYWYRQALGQGPEFLTYFNYEAQQDKSGLPNDRFSAERPEGSISTLTIQRTEQRDSAMYRCASSWTRGSGYTFGSGTRLTVV.

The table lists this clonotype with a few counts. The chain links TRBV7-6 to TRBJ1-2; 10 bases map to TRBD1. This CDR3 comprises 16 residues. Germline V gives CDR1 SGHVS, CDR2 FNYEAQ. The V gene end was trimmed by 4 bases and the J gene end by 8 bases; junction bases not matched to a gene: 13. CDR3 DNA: TGTGCCAGCAGCTCCCGTGGGGGACAGGGGTTCGGAGGCTACACCTTC. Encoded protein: CASSSRGGQGFGGYTF.

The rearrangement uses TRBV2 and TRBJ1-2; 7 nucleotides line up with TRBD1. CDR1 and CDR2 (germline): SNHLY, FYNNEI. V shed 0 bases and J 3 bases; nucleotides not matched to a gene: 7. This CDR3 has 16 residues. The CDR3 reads CASSEALFGTDYGYTF. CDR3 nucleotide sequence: TGTGCCAGCAGTGAAGCGCTTTTTGGGACAGACTATGGCTACACCTTC. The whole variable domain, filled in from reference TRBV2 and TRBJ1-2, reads EPEVTQTPSHQVTQMGQEVILRCVPISNHLYFYWYRQILGQKVEFLVSFYNNEISEKSEIFDDQFSVERPDGSNFTLKIRSTKLEDSAMYFCASSEALFGTDYGYTFGSGTRLTVV.

The CDR3 DNA reads TGTGCCAGCTCACGGACCAGTGGGGAGTACGAGCAGTACTTC. Its protein product is CASSRTSGEYEQYF. This chain joins TRBV18 and TRBJ2-7, with a possible D match to TRBD2 (5 bases). Germline V gene lookup returns CDR1 KGHSH and CDR2 LQKENI. Trimming left V 4 bases short and J 4 bases short, with 14 bases between. This CDR3 comprises 14 residues. Full variable domain (outside the CDR3, taken from reference TRBV18 and TRBJ2-7): NAGVMQNPRHLVRRRGQEARLRCSPMKGHSHVYWYRQLPEEGLKFMVYLQKENIIDESGMPKERFSAEFPKEGPSILRIQQVVRGDSAAYFCASSRTSGEYEQYFGPGTRLTVT.

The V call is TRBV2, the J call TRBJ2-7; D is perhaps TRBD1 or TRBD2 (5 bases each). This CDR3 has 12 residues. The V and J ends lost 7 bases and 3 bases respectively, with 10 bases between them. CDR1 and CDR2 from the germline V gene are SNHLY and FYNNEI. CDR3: CASTGGLYEQYF. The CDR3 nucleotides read TGTGCCAGCACTGGGGGTCTCTACGAGCAGTACTTC.

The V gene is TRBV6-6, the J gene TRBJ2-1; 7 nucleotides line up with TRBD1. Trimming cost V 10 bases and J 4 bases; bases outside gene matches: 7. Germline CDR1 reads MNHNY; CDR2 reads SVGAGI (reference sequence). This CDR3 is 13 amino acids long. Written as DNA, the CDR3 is TGTGCCACCAGACCGGGACAGTACAATGAGCAGTTCTTC. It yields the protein CATRPGQYNEQFF.

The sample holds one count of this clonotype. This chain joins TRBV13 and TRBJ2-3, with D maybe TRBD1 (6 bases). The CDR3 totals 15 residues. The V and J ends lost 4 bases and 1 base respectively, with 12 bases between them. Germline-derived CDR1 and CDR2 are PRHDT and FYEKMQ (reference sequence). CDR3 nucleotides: TGTGCCAGCAGCTGCCACGAGGGGGGCACAGATACGCAGTATTTT. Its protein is CASSCHEGGTDTQYF.

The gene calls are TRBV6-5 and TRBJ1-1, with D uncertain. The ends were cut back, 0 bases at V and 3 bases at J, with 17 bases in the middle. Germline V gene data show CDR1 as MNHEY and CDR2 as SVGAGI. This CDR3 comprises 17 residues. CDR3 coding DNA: TGTGCCAGCAGTTACTCTCACCTAACTGGAGGGCACACTGAAGCTTTCTTT. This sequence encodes CASSYSHLTGGHTEAFF.

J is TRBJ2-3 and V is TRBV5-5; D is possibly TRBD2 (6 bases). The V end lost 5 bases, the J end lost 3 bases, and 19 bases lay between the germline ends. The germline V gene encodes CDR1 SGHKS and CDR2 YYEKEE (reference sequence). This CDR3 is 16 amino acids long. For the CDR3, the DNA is TGTGCCAGCAGTCCCGGGAGTGATACCAGTACAGATACGCAGTATTTT. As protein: CASSPGSDTSTDTQYF.

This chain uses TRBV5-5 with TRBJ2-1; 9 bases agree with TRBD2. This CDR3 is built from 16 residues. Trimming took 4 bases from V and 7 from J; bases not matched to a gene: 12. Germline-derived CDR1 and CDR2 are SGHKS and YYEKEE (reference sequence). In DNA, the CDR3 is TGTGCCAGCAGCCGGCCGACTAGCGGCAGGGCAAATGAGCAGTTCTTC. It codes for CASSRPTSGRANEQFF.

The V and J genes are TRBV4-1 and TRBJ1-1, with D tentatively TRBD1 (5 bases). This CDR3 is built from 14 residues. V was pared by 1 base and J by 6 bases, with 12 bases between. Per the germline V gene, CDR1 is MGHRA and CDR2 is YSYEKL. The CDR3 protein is CASSQVGRGPEAFF. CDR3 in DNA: TGCGCCAGCAGCCAAGTTGGGAGGGGCCCTGAAGCTTTCTTT.

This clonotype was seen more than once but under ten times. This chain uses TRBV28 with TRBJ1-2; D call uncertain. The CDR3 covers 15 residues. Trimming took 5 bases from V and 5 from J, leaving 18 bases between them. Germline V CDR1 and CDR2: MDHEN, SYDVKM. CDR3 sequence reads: CASSKRNGPRYGYTF. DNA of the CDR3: TGTGCCAGCAGTAAGAGAAACGGACCGCGTTATGGCTACACCTTC.

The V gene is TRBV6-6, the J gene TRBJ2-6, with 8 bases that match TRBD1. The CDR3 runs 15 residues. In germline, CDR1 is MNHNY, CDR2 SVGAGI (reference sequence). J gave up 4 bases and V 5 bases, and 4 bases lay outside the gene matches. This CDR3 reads CASSQGAGGANVLTF. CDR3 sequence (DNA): TGTGCCAGCAGTCAGGGGGCGGGCGGGGCCAACGTCCTGACTTTC.

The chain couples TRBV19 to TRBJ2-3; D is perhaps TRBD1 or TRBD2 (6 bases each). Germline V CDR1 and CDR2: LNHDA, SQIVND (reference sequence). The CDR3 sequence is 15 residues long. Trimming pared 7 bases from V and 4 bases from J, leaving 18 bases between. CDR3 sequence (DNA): TGTGCCAGTACTAATGTTGGGGGGCCCGCAGATACGCAGTATTTT. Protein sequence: CASTNVGGPADTQYF.

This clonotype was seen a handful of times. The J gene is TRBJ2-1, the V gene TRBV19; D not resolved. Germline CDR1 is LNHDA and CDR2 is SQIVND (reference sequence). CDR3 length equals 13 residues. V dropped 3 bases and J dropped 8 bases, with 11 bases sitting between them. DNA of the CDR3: TGTGCCAGTAGTATTACCGACTCCGATGAGCAGTTCTTC. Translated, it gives CASSITDSDEQFF.

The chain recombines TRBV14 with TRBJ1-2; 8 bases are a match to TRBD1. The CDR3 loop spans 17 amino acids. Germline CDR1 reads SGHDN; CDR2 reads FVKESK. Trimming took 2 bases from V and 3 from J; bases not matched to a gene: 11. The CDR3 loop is CASSQFSPGQAYYGYTF. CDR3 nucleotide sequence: TGTGCCAGCAGCCAATTCTCCCCGGGACAGGCCTACTATGGCTACACCTTC.

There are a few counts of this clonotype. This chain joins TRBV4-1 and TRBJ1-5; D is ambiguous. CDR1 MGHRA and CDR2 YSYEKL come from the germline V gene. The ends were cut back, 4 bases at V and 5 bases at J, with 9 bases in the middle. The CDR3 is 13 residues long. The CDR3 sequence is CASSPHGDQPQHF. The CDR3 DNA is TGCGCCAGCAGCCCTCACGGGGATCAGCCCCAGCATTTT.

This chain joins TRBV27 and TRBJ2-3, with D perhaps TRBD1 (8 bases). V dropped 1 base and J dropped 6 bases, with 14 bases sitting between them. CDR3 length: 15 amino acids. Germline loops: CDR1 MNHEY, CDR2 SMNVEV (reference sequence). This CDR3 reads CASSLWYRGGDTQYF. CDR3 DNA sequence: TGTGCCAGCAGTTTATGGTACAGGGGGGGGGATACGCAGTATTTT.

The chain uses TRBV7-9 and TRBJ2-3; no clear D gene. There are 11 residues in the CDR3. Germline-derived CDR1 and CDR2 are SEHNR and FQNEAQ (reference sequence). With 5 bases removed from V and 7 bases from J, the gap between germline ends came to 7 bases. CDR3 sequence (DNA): TGTGCCAGCAGCCCCTCCTATACGCAGTATTTT. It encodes CASSPSYTQYF.

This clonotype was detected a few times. In DNA, the CDR3 is TGTGCCAGCAGCCCCCGGACAGGGGCCTATGGCTACACCTTC. Amino acids: CASSPRTGAYGYTF. The chain recombines TRBV3-1 with TRBJ1-2, with TRBD1 matching over 9 bases. CDR3 length: 14 amino acids. Germline assignment: CDR1 LGHDT and CDR2 YNNKEL (reference sequence). V dropped 4 bases and J dropped 4; count of bases not matched to a gene: 4.

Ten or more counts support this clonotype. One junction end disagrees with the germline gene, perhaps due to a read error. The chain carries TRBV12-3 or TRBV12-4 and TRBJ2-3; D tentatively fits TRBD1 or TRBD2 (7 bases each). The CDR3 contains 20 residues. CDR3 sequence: CATSTEGAGVVSRFGDTQYF. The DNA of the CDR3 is TGTGCCACCAGTACGGAGGGGGCGGGGGTGGTCTCGCGATTCGGAGATACGCAGTATTTT.

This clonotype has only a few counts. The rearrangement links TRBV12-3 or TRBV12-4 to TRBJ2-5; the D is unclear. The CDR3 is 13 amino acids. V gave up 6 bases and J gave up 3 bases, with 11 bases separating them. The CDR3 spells CASSRHSKETQYF. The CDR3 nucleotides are TGTGCCAGCAGCCGTCACTCAAAAGAGACCCAGTACTTC.